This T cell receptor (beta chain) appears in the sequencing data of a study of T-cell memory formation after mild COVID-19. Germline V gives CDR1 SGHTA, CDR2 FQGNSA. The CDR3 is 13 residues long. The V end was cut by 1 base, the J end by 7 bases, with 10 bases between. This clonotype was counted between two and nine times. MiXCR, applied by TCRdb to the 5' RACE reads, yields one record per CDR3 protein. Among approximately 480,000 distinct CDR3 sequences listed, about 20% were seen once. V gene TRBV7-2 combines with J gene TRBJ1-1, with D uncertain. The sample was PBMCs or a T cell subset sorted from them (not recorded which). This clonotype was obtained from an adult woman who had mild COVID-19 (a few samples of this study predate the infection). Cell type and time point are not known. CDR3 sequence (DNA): TGTGCCAGCAGCTTAGGGTCCGGGGTTGAAGCTTTCTTT. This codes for CASSLGSGVEAFF.